The 9 T cell receptor beta chains listed next were all sequenced from one sample in a study of technical replicates of blood from a handful of donors. This table comes from immunoSEQ multiplex PCR, and its TCRdb copy is limited to in-frame clones, with some not included. Counted here are about 12,000 clones, over 85% occurring once; the ten biggest clones make up less than 9.5%. Sequencing was done on a sample of PBMCs. The receptors shown here come from a human donor in good health.

This chain joins TRBV28 and TRBJ1-3; 7 bases are a match to TRBD1. The CDR3 loop spans 16 amino acids. After removal of 3 bases from V and 0 bases from J, the junction contained 5 bases not matched to a gene. The germline V gene has CDR1 MDHEN and CDR2 SYDVKM. The CDR3, as DNA: TGTGCCAGCAGTTTCCGGGACAGCCTCTCTGGAAACACCATATATTTT. It codes for CASSFRDSLSGNTIYF.

The V gene is TRBV6-5, the J gene TRBJ1-4; possibly TRBD1 for D (5 bases). The CDR3 runs 15 residues. The V gene's germline CDR1 is MNHEY and CDR2 SVGAGI. Trimming took off 6 bases at V and 2 bases at J, with 13 bases between the two ends. The CDR3 region has the DNA TGTGCCAGCAGGGTCCAGGGATCTACTAATGAAAAACTGTTTTTT. Amino acid sequence: CASRVQGSTNEKLFF.

The chain employs TRBV27 and TRBJ2-7; a weak D match, TRBD2 (5 bases). Trimming removed 7 bases from V and 0 bases from J, with 13 bases in between. The CDR3 sequence is 14 residues long. Germline-derived CDR1 and CDR2 are MNHEY and SMNVEV (reference sequence). The CDR3: CASMNEGSSYEQYF. The CDR3 bases are TGTGCCAGCATGAATGAGGGTAGCTCCTACGAGCAGTACTTC.

The gene calls are TRBV5-1 and TRBJ2-7; TRBD2 might be the D (5 bases). Germline CDR1 reads SGHRS; CDR2 reads YFSETQ. V gave up 0 bases and J gave up 4 bases, with 14 bases separating them. The CDR3 is made up of 15 amino acids. The CDR3 DNA is TGCGCCAGCAGCTTGGAGCGGCCCGGCGTGTACGAGCAGTACTTC. This encodes CASSLERPGVYEQYF.

CDR3 nucleotide sequence: TGTGCCATCAGTGAGACAGGGTCCTACAATGAGCAGTTCTTC. This codes for CAISETGSYNEQFF. The chain links TRBV10-3 to TRBJ2-1; D is possibly TRBD1 (6 bases). Looked up from germline, CDR1 is ENHRY and CDR2 is SYGVKD. The CDR3 is 14 amino acids. V was cut by 2 bases and J by 1 base, with 6 bases left in between.

The J gene is TRBJ2-3, the V gene TRBV10-3; a weak D match, TRBD1 (7 bases). Looked up from germline, CDR1 is ENHRY and CDR2 is SYGVKD. The CDR3 totals 13 residues. V was clipped by 5 bases and J by 5 bases, with 11 bases between them. The CDR3 is CAISPQGGDTQYF. The CDR3 DNA is TGTGCCATCAGTCCCCAGGGGGGAGATACGCAGTATTTT.

The chain employs TRBV10-2 and TRBJ2-7; 9 bases line up with TRBD2. This CDR3 is built from 15 residues. Germline values: CDR1 WSHSY, CDR2 SAAADI. Unmatched junction bases numbered 5, after V lost 3 bases and J lost 2 bases. The CDR3 region has the DNA TGCGCCAGCAGTGATGGGTCTAGCGGGACCTACGAGCAGTACTTC. The encoded protein is CASSDGSSGTYEQYF.

V usage is TRBV19 and J usage is TRBJ2-7; TRBD2 aligns across 10 bases. Per the germline V gene, CDR1 is LNHDA and CDR2 is SQIVND (reference sequence). V trimming: 7 bases; J trimming: 2 bases; junction bases outside the gene matches: 5. This CDR3 has 14 amino acids. CDR3 loop: CASTPSGSPYEQYF. CDR3 sequence (DNA): TGTGCCAGTACCCCTAGCGGGAGCCCCTACGAGCAGTACTTC.

This chain uses TRBV6-1 with TRBJ1-1, with TRBD1 matching 11 bases. Germline V gene lookup returns CDR1 MNHNS and CDR2 SASEGT. This CDR3 contains 15 residues. The ends lost 5 bases at V and 3 bases at J; junction bases unmatched: 5. The CDR3 loop reads CASSPRTGGDTEAFF. DNA for the CDR3: TGTGCCAGCAGTCCACGGACAGGGGGCGACACTGAAGCTTTCTTT.